This T cell receptor beta chain was found in a study of vaccination and CD4 T cells after COVID-19 (dated by TCRdb to between 2022 and 2023). Turning to the overall study: Convalescent patients had a positive SARS-CoV-2 result on nasal swab PCR, and of these patients, under ten had mild disease and one had severe disease. In the convalescent cohort there were six males and four females, among whom were two Hispanic individuals, seven Caucasians, two Asians and one multiracial person. Two doses of either the Pfizer-BioNTech BNT162b2 vaccine (n=8) or the Moderna mRNA-1273 vaccine (n=2) were administered to participants. Post-COVID blood samples from convalescent patients were collected a median of around 100 days after diagnosis, with a range of roughly 30 to 170 days. Post-vaccine blood samples were collected a median of about 11 weeks after the second vaccine dose, ranging from roughly 13 to 250 days. For a few convalescent patients, samples were collected at an early post-vaccination timepoint (day 14) as well as at a late post-vaccination timepoint (days 161 to 241). For stimulating the cultures, overlapping spike peptide pools were used, derived from SARS-CoV-2 as well as from the common cold coronaviruses HCoV-NL63, HCoV-OC43 and HCoV-229E. As controls, cultures received a CEFX viral epitope pool (the positive control), an HIV-1 Nef peptide pool (the negative control), or no peptide at all. In around 10 COVID-19 convalescent patients and a handful of infection-naive healthy vaccine recipients, researchers compared the spike-specific CD4+ TCR repertoire from before mRNA vaccination with the repertoire from after. The research as a whole found: Among convalescent patients, a median approximately 88% of the SARS-CoV-2-reactive clones seen after vaccination appeared only after vaccination, which suggests priming specific to the vaccine. Relatively few convalescent patients were included in the study, and early timepoints after natural infection were not analyzed. In convalescent patients, nearly all vaccine-specific clones (304 of 307) were found to be mono-reactive for SARS-CoV-2 spike rather than cross-reactive with common cold coronaviruses. The median number of SARS-CoV-2-reactive clonotypes rose from fewer than 25 after infection to a few dozen after vaccination, but the change was not significant.

Inclusive of the bounding cysteine and phenylalanine, the CDR3 is 17 residues long. The kept DNA is CDR3 alone, 51 bases in frame from the first base. Trimming removed 6 bases from V and 3 bases from J; the gene matches leave 13 bases unexplained. Per the germline V gene, SGHRS is the CDR1 and YFSETQ is the CDR2. This clonotype was seen only once. The specificity of this receptor is unknown. Base-call qualities are not available, and no considerably larger clone is one nucleotide away. One read offers little support. The sample's time point, from its label and the paper: late sampling 161 to 241 days after vaccination in a few convalescent patients. The meaning of the sample's treatment or condition label: roughly 11-day PBMC culture with coronavirus spike peptide pools or control peptides (ViraFEST assay). To expand antigen-specific T cells with peptide pools and then pick out the expanded clonotypes through TCR sequencing, the study relied on the ViraFEST assay. The convalescent patients' positive SARS-CoV-2 PCR tests fell between March and December 2020, which was before the Alpha, Beta and Delta variants emerged in the United States. Each well held 2 million to 2.5 million PBMCs cultured with roughly 9.2 ug/ml peptide pools in IMDM containing about 5% human AB serum and 10 IU/ml IL-2. Half of the culture medium was replaced with fresh IL-2-containing medium on days 3 and 7. After 10 days of culture, CD4+ T cells were isolated by negative selection using the EasySep CD4+ T cell isolation kit. Ficoll-Paque Plus gradient centrifugation was used to isolate PBMCs from whole blood, and the isolated PBMCs were then either used fresh or cryopreserved at -140C. In general, triplicate wells were set up for every culture condition.

The method behind the library was PCR. TCR sequencing of DNA from cultured CD4+ T cells used the Oncomine TCR Beta short-read assay at the Johns Hopkins FTIC core. The QIAamp micro DNA kit was used to extract genomic DNA from the cultured CD4+ T cells. Oncomine TCR Beta libraries from cultured CD4+ T cells were pooled using unique dual indexes and sequenced on an Illumina iSeq 100. In the authors' own workflow: Non-productive sequences were removed, and CDR3s that did not start with C, did not end with F or W, or were shorter than 7 amino acids were discarded. Antigen-specific clonotypes were identified using the MANAFEST web application through comparison of peptide-stimulated wells with reference and other culture wells. To be called positive, a clone needed an FDR below 0.05, an odds ratio above 5, and a productive frequency above 0.1% in at least two of three replicate wells. Clonotypes that were significantly expanded in both SARS-CoV-2 spike wells and at least one common cold coronavirus spike condition were defined as cross-reactive. Using R version 3.6.1, CDR3 homology was evaluated through Levenshtein distances (stringdist) along with unrooted phylogenetic trees (ape). TCRdb reprocessing: public reads trimmed at Q25 with fastp, clones called with MiXCR, in-frame beta chains kept. All rows with the same CDR3 protein become a single entry with the most common DNA and genes. TCRdb, rather than the study authors, made the V and J calls. This sample has more than 20,000 distinct CDR3 sequences in its table, and around 42% of those were observed once. Approximately 4% of the sample is in the top ten clones.

Sample: CD4+ T cells from blood, cultured in vitro, taken about 7 months after SARS-CoV-2 vaccination. The origin of this receptor is a human donor who had recovered from COVID-19. The receptor chain draws on TRBV5-1 and TRBJ1-1; 11 bases in the junction line up with TRBD1. The base sequence is TGCGCCAGCAAGCAAGCCGGGACAGGGGGAGTGTACACTGAAGCTTTCTTT. It is translated as CASKQAGTGGVYTEAFF.